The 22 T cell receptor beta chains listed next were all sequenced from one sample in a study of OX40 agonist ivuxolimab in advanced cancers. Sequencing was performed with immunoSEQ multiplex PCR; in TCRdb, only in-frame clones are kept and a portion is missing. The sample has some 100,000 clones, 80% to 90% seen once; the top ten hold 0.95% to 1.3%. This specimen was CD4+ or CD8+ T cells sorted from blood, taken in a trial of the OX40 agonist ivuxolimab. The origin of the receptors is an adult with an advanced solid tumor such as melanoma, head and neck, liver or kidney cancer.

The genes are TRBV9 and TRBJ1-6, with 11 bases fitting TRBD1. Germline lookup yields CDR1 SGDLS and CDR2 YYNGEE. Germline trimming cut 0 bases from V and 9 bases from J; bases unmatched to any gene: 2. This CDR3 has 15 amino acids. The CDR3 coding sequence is TGTGCCAGCAGCGTAGGGACAGGGGGCAGTTCACCCCTCCACTTT. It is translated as CASSVGTGGSSPLHF.

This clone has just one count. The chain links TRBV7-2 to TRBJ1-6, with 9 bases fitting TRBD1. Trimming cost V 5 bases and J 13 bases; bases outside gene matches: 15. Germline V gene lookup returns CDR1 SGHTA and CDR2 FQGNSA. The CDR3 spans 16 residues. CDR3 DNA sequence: TGTGCCAGCAGCCCCGACAGGGGGATCATCCAGCCTCCCCTCCACTTT. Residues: CASSPDRGIIQPPLHF. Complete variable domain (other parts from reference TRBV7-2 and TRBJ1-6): GAGVSQSPSNKVTEKGKDVELRCDPISGHTALYWYRQSLGQGLEFLIYFQGNSAPDKSGLPSDRFSAERTGGSVSTLTIQRTQQEDSAVYLCASSPDRGIIQPPLHFGNGTRLTVT.

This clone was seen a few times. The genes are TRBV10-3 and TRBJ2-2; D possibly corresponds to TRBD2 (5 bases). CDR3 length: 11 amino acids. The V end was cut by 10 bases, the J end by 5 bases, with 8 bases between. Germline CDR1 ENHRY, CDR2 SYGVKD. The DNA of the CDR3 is TGTGCCACTAGCAGAACCGGGGAGCTGTTTTTT. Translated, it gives CATSRTGELFF.

The CDR3 spells CSVDGRRNSYNEQFF. The CDR3 bases are TGCAGCGTTGATGGACGCCGCAACTCCTACAATGAGCAGTTCTTC. This chain joins TRBV29-1 and TRBJ2-1; D is unclear. V lost 3 bases to trimming and J lost 0 bases, with 12 bases between them. CDR1 and CDR2 (germline): SQVTM, ANQGSEA. The CDR3 totals 15 residues.

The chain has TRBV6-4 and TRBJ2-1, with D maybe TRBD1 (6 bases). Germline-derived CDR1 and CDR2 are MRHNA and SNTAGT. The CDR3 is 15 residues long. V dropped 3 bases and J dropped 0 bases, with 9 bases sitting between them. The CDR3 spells CASSDTDSSYNEQFF. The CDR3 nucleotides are TGTGCCAGCAGTGATACGGACAGCTCCTACAATGAGCAGTTCTTC.

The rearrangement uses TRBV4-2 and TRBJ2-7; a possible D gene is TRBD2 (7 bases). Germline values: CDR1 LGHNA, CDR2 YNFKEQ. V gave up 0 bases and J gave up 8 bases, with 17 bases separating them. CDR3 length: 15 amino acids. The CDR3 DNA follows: TGTGCCAGCAGCCAAGATCCGGCAGGGGAGGGGCAGCAGTACTTC. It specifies CASSQDPAGEGQQYF.

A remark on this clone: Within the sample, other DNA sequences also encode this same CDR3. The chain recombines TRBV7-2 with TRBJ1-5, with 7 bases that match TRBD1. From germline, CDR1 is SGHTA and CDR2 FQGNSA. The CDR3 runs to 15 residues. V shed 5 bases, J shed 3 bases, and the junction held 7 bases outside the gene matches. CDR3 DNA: TGTGCCAGCAGCCCCCCAGGGGGGTTCAATCAGCCCCAGCATTTT. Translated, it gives CASSPPGGFNQPQHF.

CDR3 in amino acids: CASSLRGGPYNEQFF. The CDR3 nucleotides are TGCGCCAGCAGCCTCAGAGGGGGCCCCTACAATGAGCAGTTCTTC. This chain joins TRBV4-3 and TRBJ2-1; 7 bases line up with TRBD1. Trimming at V came to 4 bases and at J to 2 bases, leaving 5 bases not matched to a gene. Per germline, CDR1 LGHNA and CDR2 YSLEER. The CDR3 sequence is 15 residues long.

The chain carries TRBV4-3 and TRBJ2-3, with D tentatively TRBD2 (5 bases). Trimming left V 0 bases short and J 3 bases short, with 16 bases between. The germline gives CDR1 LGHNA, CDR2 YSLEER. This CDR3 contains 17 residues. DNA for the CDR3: TGCGCCAGCAGCCAAGAGTTGAGTCCAGCGGTGACAGATACGCAGTATTTT. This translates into CASSQELSPAVTDTQYF.

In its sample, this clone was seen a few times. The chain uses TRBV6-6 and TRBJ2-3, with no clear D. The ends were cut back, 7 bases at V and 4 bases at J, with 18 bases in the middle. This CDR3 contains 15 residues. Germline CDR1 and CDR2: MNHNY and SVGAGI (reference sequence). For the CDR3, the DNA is TGTGCCAGCACCCGCCTCGGGCGGAGCTCAGATACGCAGTATTTT. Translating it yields CASTRLGRSSDTQYF.

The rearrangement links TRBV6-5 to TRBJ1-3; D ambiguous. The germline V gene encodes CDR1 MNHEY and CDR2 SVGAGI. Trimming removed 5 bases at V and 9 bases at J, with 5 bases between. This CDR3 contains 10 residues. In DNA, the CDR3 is TGTGCCAGCAGTCCGGGCACCATATATTTT. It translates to CASSPGTIYF.

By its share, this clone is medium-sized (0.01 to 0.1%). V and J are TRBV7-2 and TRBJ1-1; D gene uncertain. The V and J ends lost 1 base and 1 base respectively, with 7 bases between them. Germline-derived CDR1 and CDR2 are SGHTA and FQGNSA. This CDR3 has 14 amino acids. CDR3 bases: TGTGCCAGCAGCTTAGTGTCGAAGAACACTGAAGCTTTCTTT. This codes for CASSLVSKNTEAFF.

CDR3 sequence (DNA): TGTGCCAGCAGTTACTCGCCTAGCGGGGGGTTCAATGAGCAGTTCTTC. This translates into CASSYSPSGGFNEQFF. The chain employs TRBV6-6 and TRBJ2-1; TRBD2 matches at 11 bases. The J segment lost 6 bases and the V segment lost 0 bases, leaving 4 bases of the junction unmatched. Looked up from germline, CDR1 is MNHNY and CDR2 is SVGAGI (reference sequence). The CDR3 covers 16 residues.

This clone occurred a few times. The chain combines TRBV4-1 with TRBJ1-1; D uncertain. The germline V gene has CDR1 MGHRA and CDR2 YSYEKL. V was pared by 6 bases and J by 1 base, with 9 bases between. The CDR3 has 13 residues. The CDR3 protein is CASSKLPNTEAFF. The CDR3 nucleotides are TGCGCCAGCAGTAAACTGCCGAACACTGAAGCTTTCTTT.

The CDR3, as DNA: TGTGCCAGCAGCTTAGGGTCAGAACAGCCCCAGCATTTT. It specifies CASSLGSEQPQHF. The chain couples TRBV7-2 to TRBJ1-5; D not resolved. The CDR3 length is 13 residues. Trimming pared 1 base from V and 7 bases from J, leaving 8 bases between. The germline V gene has CDR1 SGHTA and CDR2 FQGNSA.

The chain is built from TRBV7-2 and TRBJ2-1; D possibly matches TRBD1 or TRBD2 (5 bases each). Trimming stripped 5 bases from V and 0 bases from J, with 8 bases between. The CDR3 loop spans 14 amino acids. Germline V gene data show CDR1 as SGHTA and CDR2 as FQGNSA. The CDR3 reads CASSPGSSYNEQFF. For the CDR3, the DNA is TGTGCCAGCAGCCCAGGGAGCTCCTACAATGAGCAGTTCTTC.

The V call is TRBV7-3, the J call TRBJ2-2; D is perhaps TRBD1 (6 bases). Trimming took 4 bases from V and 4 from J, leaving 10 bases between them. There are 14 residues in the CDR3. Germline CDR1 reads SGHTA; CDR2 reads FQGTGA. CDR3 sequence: CASSSGQPTGELFF. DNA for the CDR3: TGTGCCAGCAGCTCCGGACAGCCCACCGGGGAGCTGTTTTTT.

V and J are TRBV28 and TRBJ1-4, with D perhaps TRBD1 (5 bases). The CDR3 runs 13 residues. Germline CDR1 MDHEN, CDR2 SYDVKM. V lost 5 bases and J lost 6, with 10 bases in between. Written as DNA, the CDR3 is TGTGCCAGCAGTACCCGGGGGTATGAAAAACTGTTTTTT. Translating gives CASSTRGYEKLFF.

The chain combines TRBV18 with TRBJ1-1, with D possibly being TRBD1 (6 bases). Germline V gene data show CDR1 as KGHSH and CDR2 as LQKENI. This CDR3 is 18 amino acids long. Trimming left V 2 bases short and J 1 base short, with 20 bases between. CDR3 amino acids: CASSPSEVLVGANTEAFF. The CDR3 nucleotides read TGTGCCAGCTCACCAAGTGAGGTTTTAGTGGGGGCGAACACTGAAGCTTTCTTT.

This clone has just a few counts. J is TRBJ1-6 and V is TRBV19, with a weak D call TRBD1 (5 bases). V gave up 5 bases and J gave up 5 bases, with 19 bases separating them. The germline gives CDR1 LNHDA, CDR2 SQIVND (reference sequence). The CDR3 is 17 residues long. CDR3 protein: CASSLGAGMGDNSPLHF. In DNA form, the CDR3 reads TGTGCCAGTAGTCTCGGGGCCGGGATGGGCGATAATTCACCCCTCCACTTT. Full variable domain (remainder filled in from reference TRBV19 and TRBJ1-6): DGGITQSPKYLFRKEGQNVTLSCEQNLNHDAMYWYRQDPGQGLRLIYYSQIVNDFQKGDIAEGYSVSREKKESFPLTVTSAQKNPTAFYLCASSLGAGMGDNSPLHFGNGTRLTVT.

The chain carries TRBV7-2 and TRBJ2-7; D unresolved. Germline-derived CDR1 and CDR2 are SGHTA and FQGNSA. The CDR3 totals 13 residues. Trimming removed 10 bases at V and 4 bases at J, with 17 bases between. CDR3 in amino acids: CATVTGPQYEQYF. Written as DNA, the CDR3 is TGTGCCACCGTCACCGGGCCCCAATACGAGCAGTACTTC.

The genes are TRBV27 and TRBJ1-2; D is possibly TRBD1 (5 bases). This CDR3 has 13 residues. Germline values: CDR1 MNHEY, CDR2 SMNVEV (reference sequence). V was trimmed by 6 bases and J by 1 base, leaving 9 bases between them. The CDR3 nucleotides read TGTGCCAGCAGGGACATTAGTAACTATGGCTACACCTTC. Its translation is CASRDISNYGYTF.